These 7 T cell receptor beta chains were sequenced from one sample in a study of T cells in Graves' hyperthyroidism and ophthalmopathy. The CDR3 regions of TCR beta were amplified from RNA transcripts. An initial round of RT-PCR targeting the TCR CDR3 relied on the HTBI primer set. TCRdb used MiXCR to reprocess the multiplex PCR reads, holding one entry per CDR3 protein. Found here are approximately 400,000 distinct CDR3 sequences, under 15% of them singletons; the top ten hold about 33%. The sample consisted of blood. The receptor set was obtained from a woman in her thirties with Graves' hyperthyroidism.

This clonotype has a count of ten or more. This chain links TRBV30 with TRBJ2-1; D might be TRBD1 or TRBD2, each matching 5 bases. V lost 5 bases, J lost 5 bases, and 16 bases lay in between. The CDR3 is made up of 14 amino acids. The germline V gene has CDR1 GTSNPN and CDR2 SVGIG (reference sequence). In DNA, the CDR3 is TGTGCCTGGGGGGGTGGGTTCAGGCACAATGAGCAGTTCTTC. Translation: CAWGGGFRHNEQFF.

The gene calls are TRBV7-8 and TRBJ2-2, with 12 bases lining up with TRBD2. This CDR3 region has 21 residues. CDR1 is SGHVS, CDR2 FQNEAQ, per germline. Trimming removed 5 bases from V and 3 bases from J; junction bases left unmatched: 19. The CDR3 protein is CASSRGLLAGGTEKYTGELFF. The CDR3 coding sequence is TGTGCCAGCAGCCGCGGTTTGCTAGCGGGAGGGACGGAGAAATACACCGGGGAGCTGTTTTTT.

This chain links TRBV5-4 with TRBJ1-6; TRBD1 matches at 8 bases. V dropped 0 bases and J dropped 7; count of bases not matched to a gene: 3. This CDR3 contains 15 residues. Per germline, CDR1 SGHNT and CDR2 YYREEE (reference sequence). The CDR3 here is CASSLDRGENSPLHF. For the CDR3, the DNA is TGTGCCAGCAGCTTGGACAGGGGGGAAAATTCACCCCTCCACTTT.

This clonotype was observed at least ten times. The J gene is TRBJ2-7, the V gene TRBV15; D is possibly TRBD1 (5 bases). Germline V gene lookup returns CDR1 LNHNV and CDR2 YYDKDF (reference sequence). The ends were cut back, 1 base at V and 0 bases at J, with 13 bases in the middle. The CDR3 is 16 amino acids. CDR3 sequence: CATSRAGRYDSYEQYF. The CDR3 DNA reads TGTGCCACCAGCAGAGCAGGGCGCTACGACTCCTACGAGCAGTACTTC.

Only a few counts were recorded for this clonotype. This chain uses TRBV6-1 with TRBJ2-6; D is ambiguous. CDR1 and CDR2 (germline): MNHNS, SASEGT. There are 15 residues in the CDR3. V lost 1 base and J lost 0, with 4 bases in between. The CDR3 DNA reads as TGTGCCAGCAGTGAAGACAGCTCTGGGGCCAACGTCCTGACTTTC. Translation: CASSEDSSGANVLTF.

The chain recombines TRBV7-3 with TRBJ2-1; 12 bases line up with TRBD2. J gave up 10 bases and V 5 bases, and 12 bases lay outside the gene matches. This CDR3 has 16 residues. Germline CDR1 SGHTA, CDR2 FQGTGA. The CDR3 protein is CASSATSGRTPVEQFF. In DNA, the CDR3 is TGTGCCAGCAGCGCGACTAGCGGGAGAACCCCCGTCGAGCAGTTCTTC.

The chain employs TRBV19 and TRBJ2-1; 7 positions agree with TRBD1. The germline V gene has CDR1 LNHDA and CDR2 SQIVND (reference sequence). V shed 4 bases and J 0 bases; nucleotides not matched to a gene: 3. This CDR3 region has 15 residues. In DNA, the CDR3 is TGTGCCAGTAGTAATGACAGGGCCTCCTACAATGAGCAGTTCTTC. It yields the protein CASSNDRASYNEQFF.